This record concerns one TCR beta chain sequence. The CDR3 consists of 13 residues. V was cut by 2 bases and J by 6 bases, with 13 bases left in between. In germline, CDR1 is GTSNPN, CDR2 SVGIG (reference sequence). The data were obtained in a study of T cells in tuberculosis. Assay used: immunoSEQ multiplex PCR; TCRdb lists only in-frame clones, some missing. The table has around 35,000 clones, 94% seen once. The receptor's source is a donor aged 10-30 years with latent tuberculosis or without tuberculosis infection. Some clones in this sample may be carry-over from other donors' samples. Sequencing was performed on PBMCs. The chain has TRBV30 and TRBJ1-1, with D possibly TRBD1 on 6 matching bases. CDR3 DNA: TGTGCCTGGAGTTATACAGGGAGCGCTGAAGCTTTCTTT. As protein: CAWSYTGSAEAFF.